Following are 15 T cell receptor beta chains from one sample sequenced in a study of blood T cell repertoires in COVID-19 (dated by TCRdb to about 2020). Libraries were constructed by the immunoSEQ multiplex PCR assay. The clones in this table, taken by TCRdb from immuneACCESS, are in-frame only. Not every clone is retained; where verified, under half of the shortfall comes from an unresolved V gene, and the cause of the rest is unknown. For this sample there are 200,000 to 250,000 clones; around 86% appear just once. Clones ranked in the top ten supply less than 8% of the sample. Material for sequencing was PBMCs or T cells enriched from blood (not recorded which). The receptors here all came from a man between 25 and 39 years old in a cohort exposed to, infected with or recovered from COVID-19 (not recorded which).

The rearrangement links TRBV3-1 (or the pseudogene TRBV3-2) to TRBJ2-5; a possible D gene is TRBD1 (6 bases). The CDR3 is made up of 14 amino acids. Germline loops: CDR1 LGHDT, CDR2 YNNKEL (reference sequence). Deletions cut 3 bases from V and 1 base from J, with 9 bases between. For the CDR3, the DNA is TGTGCCAGCAGCCAGAGGGGGACCCAAGAGACCCAGTACTTC. Protein: CASSQRGTQETQYF.

The chain carries TRBV6-2 or TRBV6-3 and TRBJ2-7; tentatively, D is TRBD1 (6 bases). Germline V CDR1 and CDR2: MNHEY, SVGEGT. This CDR3 comprises 14 residues. Trimming took off 1 base at V and 2 bases at J, with 9 bases between the two ends. CDR3 sequence: CASSYLGQTYEQYF. The CDR3 region has the DNA TGTGCCAGCAGTTACTTAGGACAGACCTACGAGCAGTACTTC.

The chain combines TRBV19 with TRBJ1-6; TRBD1 matches at 7 bases. This CDR3 is 14 amino acids long. The V segment lost 5 bases and the J segment 8 bases; nucleotides outside the gene matches: 6. The germline V gene encodes CDR1 LNHDA and CDR2 SQIVND (reference sequence). CDR3 in DNA: TGTGCCAGTAGTGAACAGGGGTGGTATTCACCCCTCCACTTT. It is translated as CASSEQGWYSPLHF.

This clone is a singleton in its sample. The chain combines TRBV7-8 with TRBJ2-1; 11 nucleotides agree with TRBD2. CDR1 SGHVS and CDR2 FQNEAQ come from the germline V gene. The V gene end was trimmed by 3 bases and the J gene end by 4 bases; junction bases not matched to a gene: 8. This CDR3 comprises 17 residues. In nucleotides, the CDR3 is TGTGCCAGCAGCTTCGTAGCGGGAGGGCGTACGTACAATGAGCAGTTCTTC. Protein product: CASSFVAGGRTYNEQFF.

This rearrangement joins TRBV24-1 to TRBJ2-5; TRBD2 aligns across 11 bases. The CDR3 spans 15 residues. CDR1 is KGHDR, CDR2 SFDVKD, per germline. With 6 bases clipped from V and 5 bases from J, the junction kept 7 bases outside the gene matches. As DNA, the CDR3 is TGTGCCACCAGTTCCAGACTAGCGGGATTTGAGACCCAGTACTTC. Translated, it gives CATSSRLAGFETQYF.

The chain joins TRBV20-1 to TRBJ2-2; maybe TRBD2 (6 bases). CDR3 length: 15 amino acids. From germline, CDR1 is DFQATT and CDR2 SNEGSKA (reference sequence). The V end was cut by 3 bases, the J end by 4 bases, with 15 bases between. CDR3 DNA: TGCAGTGCTAGTTTGCGGGGCCGACGCACCGGGGAGCTGTTTTTT. Translation gives CSASLRGRRTGELFF.

Here the CDR3 DNA reads TGTGCCAGCAGTCTAAAGACAGGGGCCGGAAACACCATATATTTT. It encodes CASSLKTGAGNTIYF. The V and J genes are TRBV28 and TRBJ1-3; 8 bases agree with TRBD1. The CDR3 contains 15 residues. Germline-derived CDR1 and CDR2 are MDHEN and SYDVKM. V shed 5 bases, J shed 4 bases, and the junction held 7 bases outside the gene matches.

This chain uses TRBV28 with TRBJ1-4; 7 bases align to TRBD1. This CDR3 is 14 amino acids long. CDR1 MDHEN and CDR2 SYDVKM come from the germline V gene. V gave up 4 bases and J gave up 8 bases; unmatched junction bases: 7. CDR3 bases: TGTGCCAGCAGTTGGGACAGTAGGGGGGAAAAACTGTTTTTT. It translates to CASSWDSRGEKLFF.

The chain links TRBV2 to TRBJ2-1; TRBD2 matches at 7 bases. The CDR3 runs 14 residues. Trimming removed 7 bases from V and 7 bases from J; junction bases left unmatched: 10. Per germline, CDR1 SNHLY and CDR2 FYNNEI. The CDR3 DNA reads TGTGCCAGCAACAGTGCTCGCGGGAGTAATGAGCAGTTCTTC. Protein sequence: CASNSARGSNEQFF.

This rearrangement joins TRBV5-5 to TRBJ2-2; 8 bases agree with TRBD2. Germline loops: CDR1 SGHKS, CDR2 YYEKEE (reference sequence). The CDR3 length is 18 residues. The ends lost 3 bases at V and 2 bases at J; junction bases unmatched: 12. The CDR3 here is CASSSEGSGSPNTGELFF. The CDR3, as DNA: TGTGCCAGCAGCTCGGAGGGGAGCGGGAGTCCAAACACCGGGGAGCTGTTTTTT. Supplemented by reference TRBV5-5 and TRBJ2-2, the full variable domain reads DAGVTQSPTHLIKTRGQQVTLRCSPISGHKSVSWYQQVLGQGPQFIFQYYEKEERGRGNFPDRFSARQFPNYSSELNVNALLLGDSALYLCASSSEGSGSPNTGELFFGEGSRLTVL.

V gene TRBV6-1 combines with J gene TRBJ1-2; D possibly corresponds to TRBD1 (5 bases). The V gene's germline CDR1 is MNHNS and CDR2 SASEGT. The V end lost 2 bases, the J end lost 6 bases, and 19 bases lay between the germline ends. CDR3 length: 16 residues. The CDR3 loop reads CASSEHSKMRGDGYTF. CDR3 DNA sequence: TGTGCCAGCAGTGAACACTCAAAGATGCGGGGGGATGGCTACACCTTC.

This clone was seen a single time. This chain links TRBV27 with TRBJ1-2, with D perhaps TRBD1 (6 bases). Trimming shortened V by 2 bases and J by 8 bases, and 12 bases separated the two germline ends. The germline CDR1 and CDR2 sequences are MNHEY and SMNVEV (reference sequence). This CDR3 has 13 amino acids. CDR3 residues: CASSLITGRGYTF. DNA of the CDR3: TGTGCCAGCAGTTTAATCACAGGGCGAGGCTACACCTTC.

The chain uses TRBV7-3 and TRBJ2-1, with a weak D call TRBD1 (6 bases). The V and J ends lost 5 bases and 0 bases respectively, with 11 bases between them. Germline assignment: CDR1 SGHTA and CDR2 FQGTGA. The CDR3 totals 15 residues. The chain's CDR3 is CASSPGGSSYNEQFF. The CDR3 region has the DNA TGTGCCAGCAGCCCTGGGGGCAGCTCCTACAATGAGCAGTTCTTC.

This chain connects TRBV10-3 to TRBJ2-5; maybe TRBD2 (6 bases). V was clipped by 8 bases and J by 1 base, with 20 bases between them. The CDR3 runs to 16 residues. CDR1 ENHRY and CDR2 SYGVKD come from the germline V gene. The CDR3 region is CAISGGRPSGQETQYF. The CDR3 bases are TGTGCCATCTCCGGAGGGAGGCCCTCGGGCCAAGAGACCCAGTACTTC.

This clone was recorded once. The J gene is TRBJ1-5, the V gene TRBV7-2; D possibly corresponds to TRBD1 (5 bases). V was cut by 2 bases and J by 8 bases, with 13 bases left in between. The CDR3 runs 14 residues. Germline assignment: CDR1 SGHTA and CDR2 FQGNSA. CDR3 sequence reads: CASSLHGGTEPQHF. The CDR3 DNA follows: TGTGCCAGCAGCTTACACGGGGGGACGGAGCCCCAGCATTTT.